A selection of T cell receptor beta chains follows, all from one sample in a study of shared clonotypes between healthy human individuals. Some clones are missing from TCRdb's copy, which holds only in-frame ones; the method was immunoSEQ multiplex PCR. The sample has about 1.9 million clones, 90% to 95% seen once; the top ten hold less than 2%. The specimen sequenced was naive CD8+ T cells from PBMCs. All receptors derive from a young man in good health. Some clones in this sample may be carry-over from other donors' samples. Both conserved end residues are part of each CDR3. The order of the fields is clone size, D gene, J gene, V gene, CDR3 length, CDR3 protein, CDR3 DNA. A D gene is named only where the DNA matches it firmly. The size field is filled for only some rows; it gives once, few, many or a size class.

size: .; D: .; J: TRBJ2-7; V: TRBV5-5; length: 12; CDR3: CASSLGRVGQYF; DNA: TGTGCCAGCAGCTTGGGCAGGGTCGGACAGTACTTC
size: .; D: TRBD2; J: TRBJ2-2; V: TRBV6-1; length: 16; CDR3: CASSDLAGMNTGELFF; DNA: TGTGCCAGCAGTGACCTAGCGGGGATGAACACCGGGGAGCTGTTTTTT
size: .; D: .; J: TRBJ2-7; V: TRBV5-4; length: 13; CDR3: CASSFARDYEQYF; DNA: TGTGCCAGCAGCTTTGCTAGAGACTACGAGCAGTACTTC
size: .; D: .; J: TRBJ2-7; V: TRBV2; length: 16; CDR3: CASSESARGPYYEQYF; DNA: TGTGCCAGCAGTGAATCCGCGCGGGGGCCTTACTACGAGCAGTACTTC
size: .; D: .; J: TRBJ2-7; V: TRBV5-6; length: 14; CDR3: CASSYTSSSYEQYF; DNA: TGTGCCAGCAGCTACACTAGCAGCTCCTACGAGCAGTACTTC
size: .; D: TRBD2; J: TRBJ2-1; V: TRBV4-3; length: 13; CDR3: CASSQREYNEQFF; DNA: TGCGCCAGCTCCCAGCGGGAATACAATGAGCAGTTCTTC
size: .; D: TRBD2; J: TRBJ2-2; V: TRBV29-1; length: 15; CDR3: CSVVPLAGGRGELFF; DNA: TGCAGCGTTGTTCCGCTAGCGGGAGGGAGGGGGGAGCTGTTTTTT
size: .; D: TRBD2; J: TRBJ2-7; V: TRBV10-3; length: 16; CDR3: CAISETLAESGYEQYF; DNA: TGTGCCATCAGTGAGACGCTAGCGGAGTCCGGCTACGAGCAGTACTTC
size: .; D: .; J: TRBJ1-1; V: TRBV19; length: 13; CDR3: CASSMGGSTEAFF; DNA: TGTGCCAGTAGTATGGGGGGAAGCACTGAAGCTTTCTTT
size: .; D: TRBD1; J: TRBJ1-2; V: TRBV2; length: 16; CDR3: CASSVVPGGLGYGYTF; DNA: TGTGCCAGCAGTGTTGTGCCAGGGGGTTTAGGCTATGGCTACACCTTC
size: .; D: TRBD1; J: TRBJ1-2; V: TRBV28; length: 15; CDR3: CASSMGQGWNYGYTF; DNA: TGTGCCAGCAGTATGGGACAGGGCTGGAACTATGGCTACACCTTC
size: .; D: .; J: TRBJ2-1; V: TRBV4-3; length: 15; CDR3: CASSPGQRSYNEQFF; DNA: TGCGCCAGCAGCCCCGGGCAGCGGTCCTACAATGAGCAGTTCTTC
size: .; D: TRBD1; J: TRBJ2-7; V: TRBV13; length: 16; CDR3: CASTSWTGQSSYEQYF; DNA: TGTGCCAGCACCTCATGGACAGGACAAAGCTCCTACGAGCAGTACTTC
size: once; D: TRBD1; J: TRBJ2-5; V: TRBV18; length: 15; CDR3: CASSPGTGPSETQYF; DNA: TGTGCCAGCTCACCAGGGACAGGGCCATCGGAGACCCAGTACTTC
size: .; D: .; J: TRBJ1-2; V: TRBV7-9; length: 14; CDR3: CASSSFVEDYGYTF; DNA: TGTGCCAGCAGCTCGTTTGTTGAAGACTATGGCTACACCTTC
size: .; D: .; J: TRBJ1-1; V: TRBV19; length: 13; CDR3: CASSIDLNREAFF; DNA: TGTGCCAGTAGTATAGATCTTAACAGGGAAGCTTTCTTT
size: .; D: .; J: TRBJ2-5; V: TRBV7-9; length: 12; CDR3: CASSRGRETQYF; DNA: TGTGCCAGCAGCCGGGGGAGGGAGACCCAGTACTTC
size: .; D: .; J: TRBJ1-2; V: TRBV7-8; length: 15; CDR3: CASSLADPGGYGYTF; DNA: TGTGCCAGCAGCTTAGCAGACCCCGGGGGGTATGGCTACACCTTC
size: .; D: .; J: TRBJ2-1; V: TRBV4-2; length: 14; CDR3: CASSHDEGGDEQFF; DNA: TGTGCCAGCAGCCACGACGAGGGTGGGGATGAGCAGTTCTTC
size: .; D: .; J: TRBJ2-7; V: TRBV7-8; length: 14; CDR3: CASSPPGASNEQYF; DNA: TGTGCCAGCAGCCCCCCGGGGGCCTCAAACGAGCAGTACTTC
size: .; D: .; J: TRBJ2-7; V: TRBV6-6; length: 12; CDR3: CASRTNLGEQYF; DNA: TGTGCCAGCAGGACAAACCTTGGGGAGCAGTACTTC
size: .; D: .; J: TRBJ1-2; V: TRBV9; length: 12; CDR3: CASSLQSGGYTF; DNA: TGTGCCAGCAGCCTTCAGTCTGGAGGCTACACCTTC
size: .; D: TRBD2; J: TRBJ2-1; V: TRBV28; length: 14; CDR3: CASSLWTSRNEQFF; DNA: TGTGCCAGCAGTTTGTGGACTAGCCGAAATGAGCAGTTCTTC
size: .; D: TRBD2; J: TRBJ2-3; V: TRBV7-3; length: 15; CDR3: CASAGTSGRGDTQYF; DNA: TGTGCCAGCGCTGGGACTAGCGGGAGGGGTGATACGCAGTATTTT
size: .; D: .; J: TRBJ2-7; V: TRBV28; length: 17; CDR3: CASSSPSGGQSPYEQYF; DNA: TGTGCCAGCAGTTCCCCATCCGGGGGACAGAGTCCCTACGAGCAGTACTTC
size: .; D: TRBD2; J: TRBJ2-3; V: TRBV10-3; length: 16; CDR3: CAISGRLAGLTDTQYF; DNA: TGTGCCATCAGTGGCCGACTAGCGGGGCTCACAGATACGCAGTATTTT
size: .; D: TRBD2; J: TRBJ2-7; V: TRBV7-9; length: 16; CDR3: CASSPGLAHPHYEQYF; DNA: TGTGCCAGCAGTCCCGGACTAGCCCACCCGCACTACGAGCAGTACTTC
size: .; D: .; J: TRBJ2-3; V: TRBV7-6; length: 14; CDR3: CASSLVAYTDTQYF; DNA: TGTGCCAGCAGCTTGGTAGCCTACACAGATACGCAGTATTTT
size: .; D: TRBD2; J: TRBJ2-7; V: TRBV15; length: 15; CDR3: CATSRGTGRAYEQYF; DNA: TGTGCCACCAGCAGGGGGACCGGGAGGGCCTACGAGCAGTACTTC
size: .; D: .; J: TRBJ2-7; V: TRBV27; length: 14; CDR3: CASSLWQGPYEQYF; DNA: TGTGCCAGCAGTTTATGGCAGGGTCCCTACGAGCAGTACTTC
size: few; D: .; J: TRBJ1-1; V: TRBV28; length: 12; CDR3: CASSNRNTEAFF; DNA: TGTGCCAGCAGTAACCGTAACACTGAAGCTTTCTTT
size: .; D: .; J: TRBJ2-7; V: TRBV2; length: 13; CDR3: CASTLQPPYEQYF; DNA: TGTGCCAGCACCCTTCAGCCCCCCTACGAGCAGTACTTC
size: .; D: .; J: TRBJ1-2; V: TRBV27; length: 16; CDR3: CASSPAGEGWNYGYTF; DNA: TGTGCCAGCAGTCCCGCCGGAGAAGGGTGGAACTATGGCTACACCTTC
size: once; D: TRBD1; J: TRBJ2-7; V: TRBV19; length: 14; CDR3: CARSTGTGRYEQYF; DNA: TGTGCCAGGAGTACCGGGACAGGAAGGTACGAGCAGTACTTC
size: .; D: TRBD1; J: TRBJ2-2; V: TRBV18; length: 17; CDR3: CASSPSGTGGYTGELFF; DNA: TGTGCCAGCTCACCGTCCGGGACAGGGGGTTACACCGGGGAGCTGTTTTTT
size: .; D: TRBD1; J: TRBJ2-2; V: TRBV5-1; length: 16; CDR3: CASSWGRDRVTGELFF; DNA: TGCGCCAGCAGCTGGGGCCGGGACAGGGTTACCGGGGAGCTGTTTTTT
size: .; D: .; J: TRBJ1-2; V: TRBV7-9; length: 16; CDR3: CASSGVISLSDYGYTF; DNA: TGTGCCAGCAGCGGGGTTATCTCCCTGTCTGACTATGGCTACACCTTC
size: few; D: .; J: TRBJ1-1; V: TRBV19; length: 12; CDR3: CASSIGVTEAFF; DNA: TGTGCCAGTAGTATAGGGGTTACTGAAGCTTTCTTT
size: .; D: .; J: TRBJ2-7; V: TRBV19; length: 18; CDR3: CASSIDTKTWKPSYEQYF; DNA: TGTGCCAGTAGTATAGACACCAAAACCTGGAAACCCTCCTACGAGCAGTACTTC
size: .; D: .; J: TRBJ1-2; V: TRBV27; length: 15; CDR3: CASTSSRGPIGGYTF; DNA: TGTGCCAGCACCTCCTCCAGGGGCCCGATAGGGGGCTACACCTTC
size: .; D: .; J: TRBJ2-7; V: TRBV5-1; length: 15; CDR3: CASSLDAPASYEQYF; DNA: TGCGCCAGCAGCTTGGACGCGCCAGCCTCCTACGAGCAGTACTTC
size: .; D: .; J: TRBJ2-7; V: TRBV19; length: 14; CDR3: CASSIGLNAYEQYF; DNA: TGTGCCAGTAGTATAGGGCTAAACGCCTACGAGCAGTACTTC
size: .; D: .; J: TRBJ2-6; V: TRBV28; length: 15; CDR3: CASSLTGFGANVLTF; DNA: TGTGCCAGCAGTTTAACAGGGTTCGGGGCCAACGTCCTGACTTTC
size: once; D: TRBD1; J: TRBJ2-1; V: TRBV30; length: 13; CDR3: CAWVRDRQYEQFF; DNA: TGTGCCTGGGTTAGGGACAGGCAATATGAGCAGTTCTTC
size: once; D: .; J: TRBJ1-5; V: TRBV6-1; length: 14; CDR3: CASSDVGVRQPQHF; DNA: TGTGCCAGCAGTGACGTTGGGGTGCGGCAGCCCCAGCATTTT